The clone carrying this T cell receptor beta chain was observed at least ten times. Antigen: not known. These data belong to a study of Graves' ophthalmopathy and Graves' hyperthyroidism. Trimming cost V 3 bases and J 0 bases, with 13 bases left between them. This CDR3 contains 15 residues. Looked up from germline, CDR1 is SGHTS and CDR2 is YDEGEE. Beta-chain TCR CDR3 regions were amplified from RNA transcripts. Investigators did first-round RT-PCR with HTBI primers, then second-round multiplex PCR. TCRdb re-analysed the multiplex PCR reads in MiXCR, keeping a single row per CDR3 protein. Among 560,000 or so distinct CDR3 sequences listed, approximately 37% were seen once. The study's findings and limits: Blood shared most expanded thyroid clonotypes above 0.001 frequency.

Other autoimmune disease, uncontrolled infection, pregnancy and lactation led to exclusion. As diagnostic evidence, clinical symptoms, serum thyroxine, TRAb, thyroid ultrasound and orbital computed tomography were relied upon. J is TRBJ2-7 and V is TRBV5-8; no definite D call. The receptor was derived from an adult man with Graves' hyperthyroidism. The specimen sequenced was peripheral blood or thyroid tissue (not recorded which). CDR3 nucleotides: TGTGCCAGCAGCTCGGGCACAGTAAACTCCTACGAGCAGTACTTC. It yields the protein CASSSGTVNSYEQYF.